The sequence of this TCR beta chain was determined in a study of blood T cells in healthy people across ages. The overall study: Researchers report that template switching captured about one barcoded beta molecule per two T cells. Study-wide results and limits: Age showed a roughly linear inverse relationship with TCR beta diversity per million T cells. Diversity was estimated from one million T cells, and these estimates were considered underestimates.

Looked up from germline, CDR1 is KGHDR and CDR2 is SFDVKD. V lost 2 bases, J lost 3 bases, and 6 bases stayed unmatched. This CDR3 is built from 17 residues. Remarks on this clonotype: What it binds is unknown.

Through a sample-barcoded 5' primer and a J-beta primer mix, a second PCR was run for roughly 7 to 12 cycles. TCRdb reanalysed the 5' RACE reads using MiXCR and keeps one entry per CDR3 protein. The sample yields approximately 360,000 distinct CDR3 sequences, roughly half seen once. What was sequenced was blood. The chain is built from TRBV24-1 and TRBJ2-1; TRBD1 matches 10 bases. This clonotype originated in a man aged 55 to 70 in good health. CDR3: CATSDSHGTGDYNEQFF. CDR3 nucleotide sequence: TGTGCCACCAGTGATTCGCACGGGACAGGGGACTACAATGAGCAGTTCTTC.